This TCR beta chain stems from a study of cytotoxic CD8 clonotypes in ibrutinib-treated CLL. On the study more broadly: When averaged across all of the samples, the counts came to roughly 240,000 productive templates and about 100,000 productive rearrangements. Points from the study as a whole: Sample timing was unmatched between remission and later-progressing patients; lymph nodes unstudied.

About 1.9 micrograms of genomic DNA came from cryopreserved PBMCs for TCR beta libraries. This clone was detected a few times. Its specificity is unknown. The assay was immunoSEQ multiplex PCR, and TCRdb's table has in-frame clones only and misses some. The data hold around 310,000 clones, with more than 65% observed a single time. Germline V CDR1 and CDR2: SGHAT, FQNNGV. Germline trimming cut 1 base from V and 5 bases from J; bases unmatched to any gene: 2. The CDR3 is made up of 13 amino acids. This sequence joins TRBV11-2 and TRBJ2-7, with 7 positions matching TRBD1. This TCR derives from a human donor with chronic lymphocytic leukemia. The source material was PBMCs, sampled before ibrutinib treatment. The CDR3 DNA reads TGTGCCAGCAGCTTAGCGGGGACAGACGAGCAGTACTTC. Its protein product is CASSLAGTDEQYF.